The TCR beta chain under discussion was sequenced for a study of T cell responses to AZD1222 COVID-19 vaccine. General study findings and limits: The study reported that nearly half of spike-specific TCRs target unmutated variant regions. A mostly white British donor set with more females was recruited, and clonal diversity was possibly underestimated. Baseline antibody screening turned up just a handful of seropositive AZD1222 recipients.

The table lists this clone with a count of one. Its antigen is undetermined. Profiling relied on immunoSEQ multiplex PCR, and the TCRdb table lists in-frame clones only, not all of them. This table holds more than 95,000 clones, more than 70% found once. The CDR3 runs to 14 residues. CDR1 and CDR2 from the germline V gene are MNHNY and SVGAGI (reference sequence). Trimming took 5 bases from V and 2 from J; bases not matched to a gene: 2. The input for sequencing was peripheral blood, taken on day 0 of AZD1222 vaccination. The gene calls are TRBV6-6 and TRBJ1-5, with 8 bases matching TRBD1. The source of this sequence is an adult in good health. In DNA, the CDR3 is TGTGCCAGCAGTGGACAGGGTGGCAATCAGCCCCAGCATTTT. It specifies CASSGQGGNQPQHF.